A single sample is the source of the 16 T cell receptor beta chains below, sequenced in a study of chemoradiotherapy in HPV16-positive cancers. Assay used: immunoSEQ multiplex PCR; TCRdb lists only in-frame clones, some missing. The table shows 6,000 to 8,000 clones, with roughly 89% occurring only once. The specimen was obtained from a patient who underwent chemoradiotherapy. The receptors derive from a human donor with HPV-associated anogenital cancer.

This chain joins TRBV5-4 and TRBJ1-1; maybe TRBD1 (5 bases). The CDR3 consists of 13 residues. CDR1 and CDR2 from the germline V gene are SGHNT and YYREEE (reference sequence). V lost 5 bases and J 1 base, leaving 9 bases between the germline ends. Here the CDR3 DNA reads TGTGCCAGCAGGGGTGGGGGGAACACTGAAGCTTTCTTT. This gives the protein CASRGGGNTEAFF.

The chain recombines TRBV9 with TRBJ1-2; TRBD1 aligns across 7 bases. The CDR3 runs 14 residues. CDR1 is SGDLS, CDR2 YYNGEE, per germline. Germline trimming cut 3 bases from V and 7 bases from J; bases unmatched to any gene: 9. CDR3 sequence reads: CASSGSQGIGGYTF. DNA of the CDR3: TGTGCCAGCAGCGGATCACAGGGGATCGGTGGCTACACCTTC. Variable domain in full (rest from reference TRBV9 and TRBJ1-2): DSGVTQTPKHLITATGQRVTLRCSPRSGDLSVYWYQQSLDQGLQFLIQYYNGEERAKGNILERFSAQQFPDLHSELNLSSLELGDSALYFCASSGSQGIGGYTFGSGTRLTVV.

This clone is large within its sample. V gene TRBV19 combines with J gene TRBJ2-7; either TRBD1 or TRBD2 may fit D (5 bases each). The CDR3 is 14 amino acids. Germline assignment: CDR1 LNHDA and CDR2 SQIVND (reference sequence). Trimming left V 5 bases short and J 10 bases short, with 21 bases between. The CDR3 DNA follows: TGTGCCAGTAGTGCAGACAGCGGAATCAAGGAACAGTACTTC. It codes for CASSADSGIKEQYF.

This chain connects TRBV19 to TRBJ2-3; no clear D gene. Germline V CDR1 and CDR2: LNHDA, SQIVND (reference sequence). The length of the CDR3 is 14 residues. V was clipped by 7 bases and J by 3 bases, with 14 bases between them. DNA for the CDR3: TGTGCCAGTAACTTCGGTGGGCGGACAGATACGCAGTATTTT. Its protein product is CASNFGGRTDTQYF.

The chain couples TRBV11-2 to TRBJ2-1, with TRBD1 identical over 8 bases. Trimming removed 3 bases from V and 4 bases from J; junction bases left unmatched: 2. Germline-derived CDR1 and CDR2 are SGHAT and FQNNGV. The CDR3 extends over 14 amino acids. This CDR3 is CASSFQGAYNEQFF. The DNA of the CDR3 is TGTGCCAGCAGCTTCCAGGGGGCGTACAATGAGCAGTTCTTC. The full variable domain, with the rest looked up from reference TRBV11-2 and TRBJ2-1, is EAGVAQSPRYKIIEKRQSVAFWCNPISGHATLYWYQQILGQGPKLLIQFQNNGVVDDSQLPKDRFSAERLKGVDSTLKIQPAKLEDSAVYLCASSFQGAYNEQFFGPGTRLTVL.

J is TRBJ2-5 and V is TRBV7-6, with 9 positions matching TRBD1. Germline V lookup: CDR1 SGHVS, CDR2 FNYEAQ. The CDR3 is 16 amino acids. Trimming cost V 1 base and J 5 bases; bases outside gene matches: 8. CDR3 DNA: TGTGCCAGCAGCTTAGAGCTACAGGGGGCTTGGGAGACCCAGTACTTC. Translation: CASSLELQGAWETQYF. Using reference TRBV7-6 and TRBJ2-5 for the parts outside the CDR3, the full variable domain is GAGVSQSPRYKVTKRGQDVALRCDPISGHVSLYWYRQALGQGPEFLTYFNYEAQQDKSGLPNDRFSAERPEGSISTLTIQRTEQRDSAMYRCASSLELQGAWETQYFGPGTRLLVL.

The chain recombines TRBV14 with TRBJ1-2, with D unclear. The CDR3 is made up of 13 amino acids. V dropped 0 bases and J dropped 8 bases, with 10 bases sitting between them. CDR1 is SGHDN and CDR2 is FVKESK in the germline V gene. The CDR3 protein is CASSQDLESGYTF. The DNA of the CDR3 is TGTGCCAGCAGCCAAGATCTAGAGTCCGGCTACACCTTC.

Comments on this clone: This CDR3 is also generated by other DNA sequences in the sample. The genes are TRBV19 and TRBJ1-5; 7 bases line up with TRBD1. From germline, CDR1 is LNHDA and CDR2 SQIVND (reference sequence). The J segment lost 7 bases and the V segment lost 4 bases, leaving 7 bases of the junction unmatched. This CDR3 has 14 residues. In DNA form, the CDR3 reads TGTGCCAGTAGTACAGGGACAGTGGGACAGCCCCAGCATTTT. Its translation: CASSTGTVGQPQHF.

The CDR3 region has the DNA TGCAGCGTTGAAACCCCCCTGACAGGGGCGAACTATGGCTACACCTTC. Translated, it gives CSVETPLTGANYGYTF. The rearrangement uses TRBV29-1 and TRBJ1-2, with TRBD1 matching 8 bases. This CDR3 contains 16 residues. The V gene end was trimmed by 2 bases and the J gene end by 2 bases; junction bases not matched to a gene: 10. CDR1 is SQVTM, CDR2 ANQGSEA, per germline.

V and J are TRBV6-6 and TRBJ1-2; D is unclear. The germline CDR1 and CDR2 sequences are MNHNY and SVGAGI (reference sequence). The CDR3 covers 15 residues. V lost 4 bases, J lost 2 bases, and 14 bases lay in between. CDR3 in amino acids: CASSFHPSGNYGYTF. The DNA for the CDR3 is TGTGCCAGCAGTTTCCACCCTTCCGGAAACTATGGCTACACCTTC.

The genes are TRBV9 and TRBJ2-7; 9 nucleotides align to TRBD2. Trimming took 2 bases from V and 7 from J; bases not matched to a gene: 16. This CDR3 region has 17 residues. Germline V CDR1 and CDR2: SGDLS, YYNGEE. DNA of the CDR3: TGTGCCAGCAGCGTCGGACTAGCGAAAACATCCTCTGGGGAGCAGTACTTC. Protein product: CASSVGLAKTSSGEQYF.

This clone appeared a single time. The rearrangement joins TRBV11-2 to TRBJ1-1; D remains ambiguous. The CDR3 contains 15 residues. V was trimmed by 3 bases and J by 1 base, leaving 12 bases between them. CDR1 and CDR2 (germline): SGHAT, FQNNGV. CDR3: CASSLMGRRNTEAFF. CDR3 DNA: TGTGCCAGCAGCTTGATGGGAAGGCGGAACACTGAAGCTTTCTTT.

The chain carries TRBV19 and TRBJ2-7; D gene unclear. Per the germline V gene, CDR1 is LNHDA and CDR2 is SQIVND (reference sequence). CDR3 size: 14 residues. V lost 5 bases, J lost 1 base, and 12 bases lay in between. The CDR3 DNA reads as TGTGCCAGTAGTCCCTACACTGTATCCTACGAGCAGTACTTC. Its translation is CASSPYTVSYEQYF.

This chain links TRBV7-6 with TRBJ2-7; no definite D call. The germline gives CDR1 SGHVS, CDR2 FNYEAQ. The CDR3 sequence is 13 residues long. Trimming pared 0 bases from V and 3 bases from J, leaving 6 bases between. The CDR3 bases are TGTGCCAGCAGCTTAGCGCCGATCTACGAGCAGTACTTC. Its protein product is CASSLAPIYEQYF.

This rearrangement joins TRBV15 to TRBJ1-1; D remains ambiguous. CDR3 size: 15 residues. Looked up from germline, CDR1 is LNHNV and CDR2 is YYDKDF (reference sequence). The V gene lost 5 bases and the J gene lost 1 base, with 14 bases spanning the gap. This chain's CDR3 is CATSGRTWENTEAFF. CDR3 nucleotides: TGTGCCACCAGCGGACGGACGTGGGAGAACACTGAAGCTTTCTTT.

This clone showed up just once. The rearrangement links TRBV6-5 to TRBJ2-2; no clear D. This CDR3 contains 11 residues. Germline V CDR1 and CDR2: MNHEY, SVGAGI. V shed 10 bases and J shed 5 bases, with 8 bases lying between them. The CDR3 here is CATRRTGELFF. The CDR3 coding sequence is TGTGCCACCCGCCGAACCGGGGAGCTGTTTTTT.